This T cell receptor beta chain was captured in a study of T-cell memory formation after mild COVID-19. Across the whole study: The study found TCR clusters largely donor specific.

General study points: Pre-infection memory carried some responding clones, suggesting that cross-reactive memory joined. CD4/CD8 balance characterized clones contracting day 15 to 85, and CD4+ skew characterized later expanders.

This clonotype turned up a few times. Its antigen is currently unknown. The V and J ends lost 2 bases and 6 bases respectively, with 11 bases between them. This CDR3 region has 13 residues. The germline V gene encodes CDR1 LGHNA and CDR2 YNFKEQ. The authors produced TCR alpha and TCR beta cDNA libraries with sample barcodes and UMIs by 5'RACE using constant-segment primers. In TCRdb, the 5' RACE reads were re-called with MiXCR into one record per CDR3 protein. The table shows 470,000 or so distinct CDR3 sequences, with 15% to 20% occurring only once. The sequence was obtained from an adult woman who had mild COVID-19 (a few samples of this study predate the infection). Cell type and time point are not known. The chain carries TRBV4-2 and TRBJ2-7, with unresolved D. Input material: PBMCs or a T cell subset sorted from them (not recorded which). CDR3 sequence (DNA): TGTGCCAGCAGCCAAATCGGTCTGGGCGAGCAGTACTTC. Protein: CASSQIGLGEQYF.